This TCR beta chain was found in a study of cytotoxic CD8 clonotypes in ibrutinib-treated CLL. Study details: Partial responders roughly 25, complete 2; roughly 12 progressed and approximately 15 stayed in remission by median about 5.5 years.

About this clone: What it recognizes is unknown.

Study-level findings and limits: Progressing and sustained-remission patients had different sampling times.

Data came from immunoSEQ multiplex PCR; TCRdb stores just in-frame clones and leaves some out. The sample includes roughly 250,000 clones, under 75% of them seen just once. Sequences were derived from PBMCs, sampled after 24 months of ibrutinib treatment. The sequence came from a human donor with chronic lymphocytic leukemia.

The CDR3 region is CASSSEGWGRYEQYF. CDR3 nucleotide sequence: TGTGCCAGCAGTTCAGAGGGCTGGGGAAGGTACGAGCAGTACTTC. This rearrangement joins TRBV27 to TRBJ2-7; possible D gene TRBD2, 5 bases. Per the germline V gene, CDR1 is MNHEY and CDR2 is SMNVEV (reference sequence). The CDR3 loop spans 15 amino acids. V gave up 4 bases and J gave up 4 bases, with 17 bases separating them.